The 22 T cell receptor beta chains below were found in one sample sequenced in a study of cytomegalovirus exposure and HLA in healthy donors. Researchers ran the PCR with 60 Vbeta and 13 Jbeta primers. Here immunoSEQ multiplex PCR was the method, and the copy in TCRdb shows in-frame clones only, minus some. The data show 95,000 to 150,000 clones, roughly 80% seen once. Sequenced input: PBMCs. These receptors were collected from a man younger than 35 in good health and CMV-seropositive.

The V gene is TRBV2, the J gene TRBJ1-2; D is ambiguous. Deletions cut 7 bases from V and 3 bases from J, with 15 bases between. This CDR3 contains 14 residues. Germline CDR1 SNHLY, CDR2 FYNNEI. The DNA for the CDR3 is TGTGCCAGCATCCCGGGGTTACAACACTATGGCTACACCTTC. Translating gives CASIPGLQHYGYTF.

The CDR3 coding sequence is TGTGCCAGCAGTTACGACTCGACTAAGTGGGGCTACACCTTC. It specifies CASSYDSTKWGYTF. The gene calls are TRBV6-5 and TRBJ1-2; no firm D call. With 2 bases removed from V and 8 bases from J, the gap between germline ends came to 15 bases. The CDR3 length is 14 residues. Germline values: CDR1 MNHEY, CDR2 SVGAGI.

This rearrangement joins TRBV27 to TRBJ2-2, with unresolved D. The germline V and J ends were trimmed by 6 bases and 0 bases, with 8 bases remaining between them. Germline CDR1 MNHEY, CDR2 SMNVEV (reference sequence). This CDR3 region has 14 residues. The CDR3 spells CASRVSANTGELFF. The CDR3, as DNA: TGTGCCAGCAGGGTCTCGGCGAACACCGGGGAGCTGTTTTTT.

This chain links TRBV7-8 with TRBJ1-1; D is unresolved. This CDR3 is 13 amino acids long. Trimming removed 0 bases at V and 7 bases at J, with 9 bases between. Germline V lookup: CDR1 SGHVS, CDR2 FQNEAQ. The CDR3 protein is CASSLAGGIEAFF. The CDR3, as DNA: TGTGCCAGCAGCTTAGCAGGCGGGATTGAAGCTTTCTTT.

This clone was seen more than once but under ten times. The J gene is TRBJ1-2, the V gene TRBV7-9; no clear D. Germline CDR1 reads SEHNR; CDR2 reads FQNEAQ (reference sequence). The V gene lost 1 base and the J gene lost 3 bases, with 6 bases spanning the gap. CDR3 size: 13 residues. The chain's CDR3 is CASSLVQYYGYTF. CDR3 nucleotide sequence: TGTGCCAGCAGCTTAGTTCAGTACTATGGCTACACCTTC.

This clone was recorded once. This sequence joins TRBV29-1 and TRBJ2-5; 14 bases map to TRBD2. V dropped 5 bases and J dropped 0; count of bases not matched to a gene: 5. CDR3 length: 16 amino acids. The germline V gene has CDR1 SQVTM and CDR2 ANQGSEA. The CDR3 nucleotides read TGCAGCGTTAGCCCGACTAGCGGGAGGGACCAAGAGACCCAGTACTTC. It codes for CSVSPTSGRDQETQYF.

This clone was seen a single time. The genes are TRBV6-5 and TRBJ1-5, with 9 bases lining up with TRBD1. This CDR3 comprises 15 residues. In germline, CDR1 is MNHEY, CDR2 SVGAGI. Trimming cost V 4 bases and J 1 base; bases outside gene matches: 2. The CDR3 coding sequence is TGTGCCAGCAGTTCGACAGGGGGGAGCAATCAGCCCCAGCATTTT. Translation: CASSSTGGSNQPQHF.

CDR3: CAWMPGHRDYGYTF. The DNA of the CDR3 is TGTGCCTGGATGCCGGGACACCGCGACTATGGCTACACCTTC. This chain uses TRBV30 with TRBJ1-2; perhaps TRBD1 as D (6 bases). Trimming took off 4 bases at V and 3 bases at J, with 15 bases between the two ends. The CDR3 has 14 residues. The germline gives CDR1 GTSNPN, CDR2 SVGIG (reference sequence). The full variable domain, with the rest looked up from reference TRBV30 and TRBJ1-2, is SQTIHQWPATLVQPVGSPLSLECTVEGTSNPNLYWYRQAAGRGLQLLFYSVGIGQISSEVPQNLSASRPQDRQFILSSKKLLLSDSGFYLCAWMPGHRDYGYTFGSGTRLTVV.

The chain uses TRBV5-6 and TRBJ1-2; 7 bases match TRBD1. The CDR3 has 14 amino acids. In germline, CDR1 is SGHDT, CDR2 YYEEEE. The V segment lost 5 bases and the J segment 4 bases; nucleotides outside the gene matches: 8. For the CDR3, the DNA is TGTGCCAGCAGTCTCAGACAGGGATTCTATGGCTACACCTTC. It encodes CASSLRQGFYGYTF.

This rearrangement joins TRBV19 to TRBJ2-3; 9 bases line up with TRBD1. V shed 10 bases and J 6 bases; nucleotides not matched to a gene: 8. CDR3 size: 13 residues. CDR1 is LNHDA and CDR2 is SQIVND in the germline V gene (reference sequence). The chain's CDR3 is CATSQGAGDTQYF. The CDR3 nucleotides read TGTGCCACTTCACAGGGGGCCGGGGATACGCAGTATTTT.

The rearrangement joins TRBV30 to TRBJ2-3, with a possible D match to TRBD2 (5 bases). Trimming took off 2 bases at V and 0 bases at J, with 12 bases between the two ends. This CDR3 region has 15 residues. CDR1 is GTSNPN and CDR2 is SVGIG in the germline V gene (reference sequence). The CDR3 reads CAWSSGTLSTDTQYF. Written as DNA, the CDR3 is TGTGCCTGGAGTTCGGGAACACTGAGCACAGATACGCAGTATTTT.

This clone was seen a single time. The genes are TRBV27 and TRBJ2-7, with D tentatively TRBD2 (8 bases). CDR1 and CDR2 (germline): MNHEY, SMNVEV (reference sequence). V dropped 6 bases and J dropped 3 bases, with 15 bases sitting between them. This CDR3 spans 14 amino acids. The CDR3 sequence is CASSTGGTVYEQYF. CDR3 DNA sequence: TGTGCCAGCAGCACGGGGGGGACAGTCTACGAGCAGTACTTC.

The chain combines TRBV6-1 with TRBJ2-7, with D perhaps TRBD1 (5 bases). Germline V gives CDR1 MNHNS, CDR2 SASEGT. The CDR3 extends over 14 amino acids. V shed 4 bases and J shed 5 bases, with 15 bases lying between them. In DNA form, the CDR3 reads TGTGCCAGCAGTGGGGGCGCAGGAACCCACGAGCAGTACTTC. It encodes CASSGGAGTHEQYF.

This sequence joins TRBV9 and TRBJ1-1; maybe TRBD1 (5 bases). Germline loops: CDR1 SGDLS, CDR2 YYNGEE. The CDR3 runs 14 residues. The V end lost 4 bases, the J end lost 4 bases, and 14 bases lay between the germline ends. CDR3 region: CASSPLTESTEAFF. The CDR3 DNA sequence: TGTGCCAGCAGCCCCTTGACAGAGTCCACTGAAGCTTTCTTT.

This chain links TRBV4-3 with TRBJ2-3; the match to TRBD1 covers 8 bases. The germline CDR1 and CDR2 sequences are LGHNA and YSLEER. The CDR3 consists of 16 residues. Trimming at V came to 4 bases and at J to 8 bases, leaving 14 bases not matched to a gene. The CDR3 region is CASSPPARGHGCTQYF. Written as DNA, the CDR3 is TGCGCCAGCAGCCCCCCAGCCAGGGGGCATGGGTGTACGCAGTATTTT.

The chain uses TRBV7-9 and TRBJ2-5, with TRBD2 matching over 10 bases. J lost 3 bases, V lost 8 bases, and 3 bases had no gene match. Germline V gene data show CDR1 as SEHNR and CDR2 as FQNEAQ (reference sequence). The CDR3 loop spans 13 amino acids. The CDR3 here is CASVSGGKETQYF. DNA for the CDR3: TGTGCCAGCGTTAGCGGGGGGAAAGAGACCCAGTACTTC.

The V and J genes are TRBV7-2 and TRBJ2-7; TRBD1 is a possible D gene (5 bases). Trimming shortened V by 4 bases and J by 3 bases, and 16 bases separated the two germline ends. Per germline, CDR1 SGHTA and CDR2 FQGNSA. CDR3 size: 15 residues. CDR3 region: CASSSETVTFYEQYF. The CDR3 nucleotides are TGTGCCAGCAGCTCTGAGACAGTGACTTTCTACGAGCAGTACTTC.

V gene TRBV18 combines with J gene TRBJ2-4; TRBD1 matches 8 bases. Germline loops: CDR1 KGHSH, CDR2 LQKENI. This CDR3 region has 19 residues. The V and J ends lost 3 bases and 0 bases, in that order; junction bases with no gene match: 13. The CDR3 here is CASSPADRVGILAKNIQYF. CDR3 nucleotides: TGTGCCAGCTCACCCGCGGACAGGGTGGGGATCCTAGCCAAAAACATTCAGTACTTC.

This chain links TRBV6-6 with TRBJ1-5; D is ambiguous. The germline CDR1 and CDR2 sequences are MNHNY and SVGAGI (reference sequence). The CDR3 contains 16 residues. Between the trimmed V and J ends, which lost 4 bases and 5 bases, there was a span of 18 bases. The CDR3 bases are TGTGCCAGCAGTTCCGACGGGCCGGGAACCTATCAGCCCCAGCATTTT. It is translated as CASSSDGPGTYQPQHF.

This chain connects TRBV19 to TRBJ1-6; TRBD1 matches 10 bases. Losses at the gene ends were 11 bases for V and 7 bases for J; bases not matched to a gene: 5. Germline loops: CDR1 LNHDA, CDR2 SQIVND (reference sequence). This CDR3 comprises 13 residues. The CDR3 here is CAGGQGLNSPLHF. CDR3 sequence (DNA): TGTGCCGGGGGACAGGGGCTCAATTCACCCCTCCACTTT.

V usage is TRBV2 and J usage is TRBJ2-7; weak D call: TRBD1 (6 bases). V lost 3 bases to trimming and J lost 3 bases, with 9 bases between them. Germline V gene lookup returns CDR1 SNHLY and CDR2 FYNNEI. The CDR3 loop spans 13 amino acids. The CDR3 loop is CASSDARGYEQYF. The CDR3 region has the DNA TGTGCCAGCAGTGACGCCAGGGGCTACGAGCAGTACTTC.

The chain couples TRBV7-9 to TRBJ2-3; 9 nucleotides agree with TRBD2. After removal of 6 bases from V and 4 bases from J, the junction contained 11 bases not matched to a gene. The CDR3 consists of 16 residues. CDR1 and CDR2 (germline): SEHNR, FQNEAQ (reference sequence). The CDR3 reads CASRWRAGLAPDTQYF. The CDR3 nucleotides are TGTGCCAGCAGATGGCGGGCGGGACTAGCCCCAGATACGCAGTATTTT.